The clone carrying this TCR beta chain was counted between two and nine times. Its antigen is unknown. The data were taken from a study of T cells in Graves' hyperthyroidism and ophthalmopathy. General study points: The majority of expanded thyroid clonotypes above 0.001 also appeared in blood.

The TCR beta CDR3 regions underwent amplification using RNA transcripts as the source. RT-PCR in the first round (using the HTBI primer set) targeted the TCR CDR3. TCRdb processed the multiplex PCR reads anew with MiXCR; each CDR3 protein has one entry. The repertoire holds 500,000 to 800,000 distinct CDR3 sequences, with about 45% as singletons. CDR3 length equals 15 residues. V lost 3 bases, J lost 10 bases, and 8 bases stayed unmatched. The chain uses TRBV12-3 or TRBV12-4 and TRBJ2-5, with TRBD2 matching over 13 bases. This sequence originates from an adult man with Graves' disease, either hyperthyroidism or ophthalmopathy (not recorded which). Sequences were obtained from peripheral blood or thyroid tissue (not recorded which). DNA of the CDR3: TGTGCCAGCAGTTTGGGGACTAGCGGGGCGCGGGACCAGTACTTC. It is translated as CASSLGTSGARDQYF.